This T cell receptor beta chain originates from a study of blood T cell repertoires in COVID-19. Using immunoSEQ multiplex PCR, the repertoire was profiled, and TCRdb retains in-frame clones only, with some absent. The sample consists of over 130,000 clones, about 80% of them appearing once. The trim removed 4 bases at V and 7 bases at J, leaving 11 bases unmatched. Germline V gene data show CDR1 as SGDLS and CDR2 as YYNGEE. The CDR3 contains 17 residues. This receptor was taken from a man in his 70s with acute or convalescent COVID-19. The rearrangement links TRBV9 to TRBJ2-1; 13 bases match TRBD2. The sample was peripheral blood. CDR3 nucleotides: TGTGCCAGCAGCCCTCCGGGACTAGCGGGAAGAAGGAATGAGCAGTTCTTC. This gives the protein CASSPPGLAGRRNEQFF.